The sequence of this T cell receptor beta chain was determined in a study of PD-1 blockade in classical Hodgkin lymphoma. Time point: cycle 4 day 1 (C4D1), after 6 weeks of nivolumab. Every one of the patients relapsed after autologous stem cell transplantation (brentuximab vedotin exposure was variable). Purification of CD4+ T cells from thawed PBMCs was achieved by magnetic negative selection. Germline assignment: CDR1 SQVTM and CDR2 ANQGSEA. V was trimmed by 4 bases and J by 3 bases, leaving 6 bases between them. The CDR3 has 11 amino acids. Whole-study findings and limits: A significant rise in TCR diversity by C4D1 was seen for CD4+ but not CD8+ cells. Repertoire difference causes, possibly disease activity or prior therapy, remain undefined. Nivolumab starters within 1 year of ASCT were excluded.

This clone was counted only a few times. Its antigen remains unidentified. The table came from immunoSEQ multiplex PCR; TCRdb's copy has only in-frame clones and leaves some out. Here the sample spans fewer than 20,000 clones, roughly 79% being singletons. The sample was CD4+ T cells from blood, taken before the fourth cycle of nivolumab. The sequence came from a human donor with classical Hodgkin lymphoma. V usage is TRBV29-1 and J usage is TRBJ1-1; D remains ambiguous. The DNA for the CDR3 is TGCAGCGTTGCCTGGGACACTGAAGCTTTCTTT. Its protein product is CSVAWDTEAFF.